What follows is one T cell receptor beta chain and its context. The data originate from a study of blood T cell repertoires in COVID-19. The V and J ends lost 3 bases and 4 bases, in that order; junction bases with no gene match: 4. This CDR3 region has 14 residues. Germline CDR1 and CDR2: KGHSH and LQKENI. Participants, about 18 to 90 years old, spanned more than 20 US areas. Cohorts were determined from participant-reported clinical history. For recovered donors of Cohort 3, there were two negative PCRs, clearance, or symptom resolution. As handled by the study authors: Quantification of nucleated cells was approximated via reference gene primer amplification. This table comes from immunoSEQ multiplex PCR, and its TCRdb copy is limited to in-frame clones, with some not included. That table gives V, J and clone size, and the DNA gave D and trimming. The profile shows 380,000 or so clones, around 87% of them singletons.

The receptor comes from a man aged 25-40 years who had recovered from COVID-19. Sequenced: PBMCs or T cells enriched from blood (not recorded which). The V call is TRBV18, the J call TRBJ1-2, with TRBD1 matching 8 bases. CDR3 residues: CASSPAGGGYGYTF. CDR3 sequence (DNA): TGTGCCAGCTCACCGGCAGGGGGCGGCTATGGCTACACCTTC.